Listed below are T cell receptor beta chains from one sample, sequenced in a study of T cells in localized non-small cell lung cancer. Method: immunoSEQ multiplex PCR; TCRdb's copy keeps in-frame clones and lacks some. Of 2,500 to 4,000 clones listed, 25% to 30% are singletons. This material consisted of lung tumor tissue, taken before any cancer treatment. The receptors originated from a man aged 35 to 70 with stage I lung adenocarcinoma. CDR3s include the opening cysteine and the closing phenylalanine or tryptophan. Each record gives: J gene, clone size, V gene, D gene, CDR3 DNA, CDR3 protein. A D gene is named only where the DNA matches it firmly. A row's size may be missing; if present it is once, few, many or a size class.

TRBJ1-4 | few | TRBV6-8 | TRBD1 | TGTGCCAGCAGTCCAAGATCCGGGACAGGGGGCGGAAATGAAAAACTGTTTTTT | CASSPRSGTGGGNEKLFF
TRBJ1-1 | . | TRBV25-1 | TRBD1 | TGTGCCAGCAGTGAGCAGACAGGGACTGAAGCTTTCTTT | CASSEQTGTEAFF
TRBJ2-7 | medium-sized | TRBV9 | . | TGTGCCAGCAGCGTAGAGGCAGGGTCCTCCTACGAGCAGTACTTC | CASSVEAGSSYEQYF
TRBJ2-7 | few | TRBV11-3 | TRBD1 | TGTGCCAGCAGCTTAAGTCTGGACAGGGTTTACGAGCAGTACTTC | CASSLSLDRVYEQYF
TRBJ1-4 | medium-sized | TRBV6-8 | . | TGTGCCAGCAGCCCCTCAGGGGTTCCCAATGAAAAACTGTTTTTT | CASSPSGVPNEKLFF
TRBJ1-4 | . | TRBV6-8 | . | TGTGCCAGCAGTGGTACCGCAACTAATGAAAAACTGTTTTTT | CASSGTATNEKLFF
TRBJ2-2 | . | TRBV30 | TRBD1 | TGTGCCTGGAGGTATCGGGACAGCAATTTATGGAACACCGGGGAGCTGTTTTTT | CAWRYRDSNLWNTGELFF
TRBJ1-1 | . | TRBV29-1 | . | TGCAGCGTTTCCCGGGACGCTCTCAACACTGAAGCTTTCTTT | CSVSRDALNTEAFF
TRBJ2-3 | few | TRBV28 | . | TGTGCCAGCCTTAGAAGGGGGGCAGATACGCAGTATTTT | CASLRRGADTQYF
TRBJ1-5 | . | TRBV4-1 | . | TGCGCCAGCAGCCGACAAGACAATCAGCCCCAGCATTTT | CASSRQDNQPQHF
TRBJ1-1 | . | TRBV19 | TRBD1 | TGTGCCAGTAGTTTACAGGGGGCTGGACCCGCTGAAGCTTTCTTT | CASSLQGAGPAEAFF
TRBJ2-5 | . | TRBV25-1 | . | TGTGCCAGCGGTCGGGGCGGAGAGACCCAGTACTTC | CASGRGGETQYF
TRBJ2-3 | . | TRBV7-5 | . | TGTGCCAGCAGCTTAGAATTTTGGCAGGGGAACACAGATACGCAGTATTTT | CASSLEFWQGNTDTQYF
TRBJ1-1 | . | TRBV19 | . | TGTGCCAGTAATGCGGGGAAGGGGAACACTGAAGCTTTCTTT | CASNAGKGNTEAFF
TRBJ1-2 | many | TRBV11-3 | . | TGTGCCAGCAGCTTATCACAGGGCCCCAAGTATGGCTACACCTTC | CASSLSQGPKYGYTF
TRBJ2-7 | medium-sized | TRBV9 | TRBD1 | TGTGCCAGCAGCCCAGGACAGGGACCTACCTACGAGCAGTACTTC | CASSPGQGPTYEQYF
TRBJ1-6 | medium-sized | TRBV11-3 | TRBD1 | TGTGCCAGCAGCAGACTCCACAGGGGCGGTAATTCACCCCTCCACTTT | CASSRLHRGGNSPLHF
TRBJ2-5 | . | TRBV6-8 | TRBD2 | TGTGCCTCGGGGCTAGCGGGGGGAGGTGGAGAGACCCAGTACTTC | CASGLAGGGGETQYF
TRBJ2-5 | . | TRBV30 | . | TGTGCCTGGAGTTTCCTAGCCCGGGGGACCCAGTACTTC | CAWSFLARGTQYF
TRBJ2-2 | medium-sized | TRBV11-3 | TRBD2 | TGTGCCAGCAGCGCCGGGACTAGCGGGTGGGGCGGGGAGCTGTTTTTT | CASSAGTSGWGGELFF
TRBJ2-1 | . | TRBV5-1 | . | TGCGCCAGCAGCTTGGGACTAGGGAACAATGAGCAGTTCTTC | CASSLGLGNNEQFF
TRBJ1-1 | few | TRBV6-8 | . | TGTGCCAGCAGCGAACAGAGCACTATGACTGAAGCTTTCTTT | CASSEQSTMTEAFF
TRBJ1-4 | once | TRBV10-2 | TRBD1 | TGCGCCAGCAGTGAGTCGGACAGGGGGCCAGGTGAAAAACTGTTTTTT | CASSESDRGPGEKLFF
TRBJ2-3 | medium-sized | TRBV11-3 | TRBD2 | TGTGCCAGCAGCTCTGGACTAGCGGGGGGTTCGGATACGCAGTATTTT | CASSSGLAGGSDTQYF
TRBJ2-3 | few | TRBV29-1 | TRBD2 | TGCAGCGTTGAACCCCGAGATTGGCGGGGGGGCCAAGATACGCAGTATTTT | CSVEPRDWRGGQDTQYF
TRBJ1-1 | . | TRBV29-1 | TRBD1 | TGCAGCGTCCTACTCGACAGGGGAACAGCTTTCTTT | CSVLLDRGTAFF